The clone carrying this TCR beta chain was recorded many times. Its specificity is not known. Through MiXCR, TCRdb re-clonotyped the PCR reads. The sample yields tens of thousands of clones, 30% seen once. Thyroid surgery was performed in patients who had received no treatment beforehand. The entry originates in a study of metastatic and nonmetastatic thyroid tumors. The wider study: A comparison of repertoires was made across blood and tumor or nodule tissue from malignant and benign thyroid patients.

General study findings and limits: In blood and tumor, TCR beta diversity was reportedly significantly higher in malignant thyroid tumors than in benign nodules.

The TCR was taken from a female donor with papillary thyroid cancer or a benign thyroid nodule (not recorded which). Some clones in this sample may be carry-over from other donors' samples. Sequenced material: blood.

The CDR3 DNA is TGTGCCACCAGCAGAGATTTGCGGGAGGAGCAGTACTTC. It codes for CATSRDLREEQYF. V usage is TRBV15 and J usage is TRBJ2-4, with 8 positions matching TRBD2. V trimming: 0 bases; J trimming: 13 bases; junction bases outside the gene matches: 5. Looked up from germline, CDR1 is LNHNV and CDR2 is YYDKDF (reference sequence). This CDR3 contains 13 residues.